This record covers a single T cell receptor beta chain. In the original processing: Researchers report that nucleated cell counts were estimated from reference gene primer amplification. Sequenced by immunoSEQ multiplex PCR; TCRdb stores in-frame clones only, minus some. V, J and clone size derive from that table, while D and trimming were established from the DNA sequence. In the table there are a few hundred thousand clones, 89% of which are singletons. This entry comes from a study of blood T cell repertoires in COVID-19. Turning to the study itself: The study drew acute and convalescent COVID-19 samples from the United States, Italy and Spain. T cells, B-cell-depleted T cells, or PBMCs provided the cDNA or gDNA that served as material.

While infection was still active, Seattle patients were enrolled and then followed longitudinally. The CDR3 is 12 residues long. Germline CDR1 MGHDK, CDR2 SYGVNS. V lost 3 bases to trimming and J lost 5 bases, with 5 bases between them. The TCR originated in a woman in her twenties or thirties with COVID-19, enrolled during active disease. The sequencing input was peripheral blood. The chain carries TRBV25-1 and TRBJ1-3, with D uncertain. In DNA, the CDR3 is TGTGCCAGCAGTGACTCCCGAAACACCATATATTTT. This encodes CASSDSRNTIYF.